The next 27 T cell receptor beta chains were all read from a single sample in a study of shared clonotypes between healthy human individuals. Some clones are missing from TCRdb's copy, which holds only in-frame ones; the method was immunoSEQ multiplex PCR. Of around 600,000 clones listed, around 95% are singletons. CD8 cells classed as naive were CD45RO-negative and positively selected for CCR7, excluding terminally differentiated effector memory CD45RA+ cells. Sequenced sample: naive CD8+ T cells sorted from blood. The receptors shown here come from a woman aged 25 to 45 in good health.

The CDR3 reads CVRSQRTGLTMNTEAFF. CDR3 sequence (DNA): TGTGTCAGAAGCCAACGGACAGGCCTAACCATGAACACTGAAGCTTTCTTT. The rearrangement joins TRBV7-5 to TRBJ1-1; the D call TRBD1 from the table was never checked on the DNA. TRBV7-5 is recorded as a pseudogene. The CDR3 totals 17 residues.

This sequence joins TRBV5-1 and TRBJ2-1; a possible D gene is TRBD2 (6 bases). Germline V lookup: CDR1 SGHRS, CDR2 YFSETQ. The CDR3 length is 12 residues. V was shortened by 6 bases and J by 6 bases, with 10 bases between the two germline ends. The DNA for the CDR3 is TGCGCCAGCACCCCCGGGGGCAATGAGCAGTTCTTC. Encoded protein: CASTPGGNEQFF.

The chain has TRBV2 and TRBJ2-7; TRBD2 agrees at 10 bases. This CDR3 has 16 amino acids. CDR1 is SNHLY and CDR2 is FYNNEI in the germline V gene. The V segment lost 0 bases and the J segment 5 bases; nucleotides outside the gene matches: 7. CDR3 protein: CASSEAPSGSFHEQYF. CDR3 sequence (DNA): TGTGCCAGCAGTGAAGCTCCTAGCGGGAGCTTCCACGAGCAGTACTTC.

The chain employs TRBV11-2 and TRBJ1-3; no definite D call. From germline, CDR1 is SGHAT and CDR2 FQNNGV. Trimming removed 6 bases at V and 0 bases at J, with 9 bases between. The CDR3 sequence is 14 residues long. This chain's CDR3 is CASSGRGSGNTIYF. The CDR3 DNA reads as TGTGCCAGCAGTGGCCGGGGCTCTGGAAACACCATATATTTT.

The chain is built from TRBV25-1 and TRBJ2-3; D is undetermined. The V gene's germline CDR1 is MGHDK and CDR2 SYGVNS. Trimming pared 0 bases from V and 2 bases from J, leaving 12 bases between. The CDR3 has 16 residues. The CDR3 nucleotides read TGTGCCAGCAGTGAATATCCCTCCCCTCACACAGATACGCAGTATTTT. It translates to CASSEYPSPHTDTQYF.

The chain joins TRBV27 to TRBJ2-7; 12 bases fit TRBD2. V was pared by 4 bases and J by 5 bases, with 9 bases of the junction left unmatched. Germline V lookup: CDR1 MNHEY, CDR2 SMNVEV (reference sequence). The CDR3 covers 16 residues. The CDR3 loop is CASSWVLAGGPHEQYF. DNA of the CDR3: TGTGCCAGCAGTTGGGTTCTAGCGGGAGGGCCCCACGAGCAGTACTTC.

The chain joins TRBV14 to TRBJ2-1; D is unresolved. Trimming shortened V by 2 bases and J by 4 bases, and 6 bases separated the two germline ends. CDR3 size: 13 residues. CDR1 and CDR2 from the germline V gene are SGHDN and FVKESK. CDR3 DNA: TGTGCCAGCAGCCAATCGGAGTACAATGAGCAGTTCTTC. Its translation is CASSQSEYNEQFF.

This chain uses TRBV9 with TRBJ2-1; weak D call: TRBD2 (6 bases). The CDR3 spans 16 residues. Trimming took off 4 bases at V and 0 bases at J, with 14 bases between the two ends. Germline CDR1 SGDLS, CDR2 YYNGEE. The CDR3 is CASSIAVGSSYNEQFF. CDR3 DNA sequence: TGTGCCAGCAGCATAGCGGTTGGGAGCTCCTACAATGAGCAGTTCTTC.

V usage is TRBV4-1 and J usage is TRBJ1-2, with 7 positions matching TRBD1. CDR3 length: 15 amino acids. Germline V lookup: CDR1 MGHRA, CDR2 YSYEKL. V trimming: 0 bases; J trimming: 4 bases; junction bases outside the gene matches: 5. CDR3 sequence reads: CASSQDHRDSYGYTF. The DNA for the CDR3 is TGCGCCAGCAGCCAAGATCACCGGGACAGCTATGGCTACACCTTC.

The gene calls are TRBV2 and TRBJ2-1, with D tentatively TRBD1 or TRBD2 (5 bases each). Trimming left V 4 bases short and J 9 bases short, with 10 bases between. This CDR3 has 12 residues. CDR1 and CDR2 (germline): SNHLY, FYNNEI. DNA for the CDR3: TGTGCCAGCAGTGGGAGTGGGGGTGAGCAGTTCTTC. It encodes CASSGSGGEQFF.

The rearrangement uses TRBV25-1 and TRBJ1-5; the D gene is possibly TRBD1 (6 bases). Per the germline V gene, CDR1 is MGHDK and CDR2 is SYGVNS. There are 17 residues in the CDR3. V was clipped by 6 bases and J by 4 bases, with 22 bases between them. The chain's CDR3 is CASRGPGGRGGNQPQHF. The CDR3 coding sequence is TGTGCCAGCAGAGGCCCCGGGGGCAGGGGAGGGAATCAGCCCCAGCATTTT.

J is TRBJ2-7 and V is TRBV11-2; no reliable D call. Germline CDR1 reads SGHAT; CDR2 reads FQNNGV. This CDR3 region has 15 residues. Trimming left V 5 bases short and J 2 bases short, with 16 bases between. The CDR3 nucleotides read TGTGCCAGCAGCCCATCGTACAGCACCACCTACGAGCAGTACTTC. Residues: CASSPSYSTTYEQYF.

The count of this clone is one. The chain links TRBV14 to TRBJ2-5, with unresolved D. This CDR3 has 15 residues. The germline V gene has CDR1 SGHDN and CDR2 FVKESK. The V gene lost 6 bases and the J gene lost 1 base, with 15 bases spanning the gap. Here the CDR3 reads CASSSQYLLQETQYF. As DNA, the CDR3 is TGTGCCAGCAGTTCGCAGTACCTACTCCAAGAGACCCAGTACTTC.

This rearrangement joins TRBV28 to TRBJ2-1; 12 bases align to TRBD2. Germline V gene sequence: CDR1 MDHEN, CDR2 SYDVKM. V gave up 6 bases and J gave up 9 bases; unmatched junction bases: 6. This CDR3 comprises 14 residues. The CDR3 sequence is CASSLAGGAIEQFF. The CDR3 nucleotides read TGTGCCAGCAGCCTAGCGGGAGGGGCAATTGAGCAGTTCTTC.

A remark on this clone: Compared with germline, one end of the junction differs, possibly owing to a read error. V usage is TRBV4-1 and J usage is TRBJ2-7, with D unclear. The germline V gene encodes CDR1 MGHRA and CDR2 YSYEKL. There are 15 residues in the CDR3. The CDR3: CASRQDVAWGYEQYF. The CDR3 coding sequence is TGCGCCAGCAGACAAGATGTGGCCTGGGGCTACGAGCAGTACTTC.

This clone was detected only once. The chain is built from TRBV2 and TRBJ2-3; D is perhaps TRBD2 (6 bases). CDR3 size: 15 residues. Germline V gives CDR1 SNHLY, CDR2 FYNNEI. Trimming shortened V by 1 base and J by 5 bases, and 13 bases separated the two germline ends. Written as DNA, the CDR3 is TGTGCCAGCAGTGAAGGGACCGCGGGGAGAGATACGCAGTATTTT. This translates into CASSEGTAGRDTQYF.

V usage is TRBV9 and J usage is TRBJ2-1; 8 nucleotides align to TRBD1. V dropped 3 bases and J dropped 7; count of bases not matched to a gene: 12. Germline V CDR1 and CDR2: SGDLS, YYNGEE. The CDR3 length is 16 residues. In DNA, the CDR3 is TGTGCCAGCAGCGCCCAGACAGGGGCCCTCCCGAATGAGCAGTTCTTC. Its translation: CASSAQTGALPNEQFF.

The count of this clone is one. The J gene is TRBJ2-7, the V gene TRBV27; D gene unclear. The germline gives CDR1 MNHEY, CDR2 SMNVEV (reference sequence). The CDR3 is 13 amino acids. V was shortened by 6 bases and J by 9 bases, with 18 bases between the two germline ends. The CDR3 region has the DNA TGTGCCAGCAGCCCATACCTAGGGCGTGGGCAGTACTTC. Encoded protein: CASSPYLGRGQYF.

The V gene is TRBV7-2, the J gene TRBJ1-5; D not resolved. The germline V gene encodes CDR1 SGHTA and CDR2 FQGNSA. The CDR3 is made up of 14 amino acids. Trimming took off 5 bases at V and 9 bases at J, with 17 bases between the two ends. Written as DNA, the CDR3 is TGTGCCAGCAGCGTCACGGCGGCCAATGGGCCCCAGCATTTT. This encodes CASSVTAANGPQHF.

This sequence joins TRBV2 and TRBJ2-5; 7 bases are shared with TRBD1. Germline V gene data show CDR1 as SNHLY and CDR2 as FYNNEI. The CDR3 totals 18 residues. Trimming removed 2 bases from V and 5 bases from J; junction bases left unmatched: 17. The chain's CDR3 is CASSEWPGTETEGETQYF. The DNA of the CDR3 is TGTGCCAGCAGTGAATGGCCCGGGACAGAAACTGAGGGGGAGACCCAGTACTTC.

The CDR3 reads CASSAGTVDTDTQYF. The CDR3 DNA is TGTGCCAGCAGCGCGGGGACTGTAGATACAGATACGCAGTATTTT. V usage is TRBV9 and J usage is TRBJ2-3, with D possibly matching TRBD2 (6 bases). Deletions cut 3 bases from V and 3 bases from J, with 14 bases between. There are 15 residues in the CDR3. Germline V gene data show CDR1 as SGDLS and CDR2 as YYNGEE.

V gene TRBV4-1 combines with J gene TRBJ1-5; D gene uncertain. This CDR3 comprises 15 residues. CDR1 MGHRA and CDR2 YSYEKL come from the germline V gene. Trimming removed 6 bases at V and 2 bases at J, with 14 bases between. CDR3 coding DNA: TGCGCCAGCAGTCGCGGGCCCGGGGGCAATCAGCCCCAGCATTTT. Encoded protein: CASSRGPGGNQPQHF.

The gene calls are TRBV6-5 and TRBJ2-3; D gene uncertain. Germline CDR1 reads MNHEY; CDR2 reads SVGAGI. This CDR3 has 14 residues. V shed 4 bases and J shed 6 bases, with 14 bases lying between them. This CDR3 reads CASSFVGAEDTQYF. The DNA for the CDR3 is TGTGCCAGCAGTTTTGTAGGCGCTGAGGATACGCAGTATTTT.

The J gene is TRBJ2-1, the V gene TRBV6-5; 9 bases are a match to TRBD2. This CDR3 comprises 16 residues. Germline V gene data show CDR1 as MNHEY and CDR2 as SVGAGI. V was clipped by 0 bases and J by 10 bases; unmatched bases: 10. Here the CDR3 reads CASSYSSSASGVEQFF. For the CDR3, the DNA is TGTGCCAGCAGTTACTCGAGTTCCGCTAGCGGGGTCGAGCAGTTCTTC.

The genes are TRBV28 and TRBJ2-4, with TRBD1 identical over 7 bases. CDR1 is MDHEN and CDR2 is SYDVKM in the germline V gene. The CDR3 is made up of 13 amino acids. V dropped 10 bases and J dropped 8; count of bases not matched to a gene: 11. In DNA, the CDR3 is TGTGCCATCCAAGGGGGCCCTGGGGACATTCAGTACTTC. This codes for CAIQGGPGDIQYF. The full variable domain, in which reference TRBV28 and TRBJ2-4 provide the parts outside the CDR3, is DVKVTQSSRYLVKRTGEKVFLECVQDMDHENMFWYRQDPGLGLRLIYFSYDVKMKEKGDIPEGYSVSREKKERFSLILESASTNQTSMYLCAIQGGPGDIQYFGAGTRLSVL.

This clone occurred a few times. The DNA for the CDR3 is TGTGCCAGCATGGACAGGGAATTCTACGAGCAGTACTTC. It specifies CASMDREFYEQYF. The chain employs TRBV27 and TRBJ2-7, with 8 bases fitting TRBD1. V lost 7 bases, J lost 3 bases, and 5 bases stayed unmatched. Germline CDR1 reads MNHEY; CDR2 reads SMNVEV (reference sequence). The CDR3 has 13 amino acids.

The chain joins TRBV6-1 to TRBJ2-5, with unresolved D. CDR3 length equals 15 residues. The germline gives CDR1 MNHNS, CDR2 SASEGT. V lost 4 bases and J 5 bases, leaving 17 bases between the germline ends. CDR3 nucleotide sequence: TGTGCCAGCAGTGGCCTAGAGAGCCTCTGGGAGACCCAGTACTTC. Protein: CASSGLESLWETQYF.